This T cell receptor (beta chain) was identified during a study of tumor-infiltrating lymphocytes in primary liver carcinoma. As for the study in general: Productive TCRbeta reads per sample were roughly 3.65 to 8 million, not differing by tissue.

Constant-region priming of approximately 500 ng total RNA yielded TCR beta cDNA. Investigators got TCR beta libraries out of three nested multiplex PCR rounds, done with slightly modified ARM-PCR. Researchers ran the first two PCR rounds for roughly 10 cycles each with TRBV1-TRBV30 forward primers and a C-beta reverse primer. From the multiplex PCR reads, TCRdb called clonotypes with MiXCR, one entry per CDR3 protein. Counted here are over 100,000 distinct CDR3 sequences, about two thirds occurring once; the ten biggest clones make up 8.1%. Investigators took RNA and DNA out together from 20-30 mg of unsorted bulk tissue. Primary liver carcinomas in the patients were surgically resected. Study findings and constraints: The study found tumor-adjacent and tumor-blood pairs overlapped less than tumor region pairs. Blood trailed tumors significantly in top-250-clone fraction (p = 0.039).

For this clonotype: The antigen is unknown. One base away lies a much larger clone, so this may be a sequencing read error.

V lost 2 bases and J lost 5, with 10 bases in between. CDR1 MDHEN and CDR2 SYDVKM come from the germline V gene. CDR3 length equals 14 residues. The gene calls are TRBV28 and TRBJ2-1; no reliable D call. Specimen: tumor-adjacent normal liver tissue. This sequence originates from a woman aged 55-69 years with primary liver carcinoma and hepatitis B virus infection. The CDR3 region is CASSLVGLDNEQFF. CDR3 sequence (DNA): TGTGCCAGCAGTTTAGTCGGCTTGGACAATGAGCAGTTCTTC.